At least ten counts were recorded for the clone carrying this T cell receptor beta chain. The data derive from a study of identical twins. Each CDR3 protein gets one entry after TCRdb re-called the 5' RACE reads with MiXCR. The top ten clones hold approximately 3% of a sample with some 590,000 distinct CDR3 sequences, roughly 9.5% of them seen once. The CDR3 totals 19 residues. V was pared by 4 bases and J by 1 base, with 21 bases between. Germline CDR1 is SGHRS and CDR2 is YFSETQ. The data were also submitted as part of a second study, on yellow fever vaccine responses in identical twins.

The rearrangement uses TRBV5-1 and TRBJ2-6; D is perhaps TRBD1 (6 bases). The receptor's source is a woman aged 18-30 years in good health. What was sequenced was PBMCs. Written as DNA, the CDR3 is TGCGCCAGCAGCATGACAGGTCTATCCTCCACTTCTGGGGCCAACGTCCTGACTTTC. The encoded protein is CASSMTGLSSTSGANVLTF.